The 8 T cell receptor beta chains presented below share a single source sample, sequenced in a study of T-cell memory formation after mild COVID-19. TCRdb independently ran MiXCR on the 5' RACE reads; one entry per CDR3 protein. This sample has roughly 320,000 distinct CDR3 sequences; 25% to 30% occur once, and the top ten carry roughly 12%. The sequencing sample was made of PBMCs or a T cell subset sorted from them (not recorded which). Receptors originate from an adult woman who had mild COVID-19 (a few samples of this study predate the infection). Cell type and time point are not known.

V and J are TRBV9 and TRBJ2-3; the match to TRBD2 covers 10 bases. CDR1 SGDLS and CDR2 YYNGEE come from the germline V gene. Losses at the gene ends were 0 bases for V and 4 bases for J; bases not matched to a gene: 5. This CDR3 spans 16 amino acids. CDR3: CASSVAAGGPSDTQYF. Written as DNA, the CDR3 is TGTGCCAGCAGCGTAGCAGCGGGGGGGCCTTCAGATACGCAGTATTTT.

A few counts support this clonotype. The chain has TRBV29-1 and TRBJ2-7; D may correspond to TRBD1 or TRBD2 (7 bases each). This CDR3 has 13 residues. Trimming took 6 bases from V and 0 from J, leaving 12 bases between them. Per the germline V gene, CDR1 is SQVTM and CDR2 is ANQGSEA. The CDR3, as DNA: TGCAGCGTAGGGAGGGGGCTCTCCTACGAGCAGTACTTC. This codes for CSVGRGLSYEQYF.

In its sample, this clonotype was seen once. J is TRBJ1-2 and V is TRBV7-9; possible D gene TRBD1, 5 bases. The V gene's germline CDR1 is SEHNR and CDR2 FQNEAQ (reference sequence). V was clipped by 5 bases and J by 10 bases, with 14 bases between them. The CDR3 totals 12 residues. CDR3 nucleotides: TGTGCCAGCAGCCTGAGAGGAGGGGTCTACACCTTC. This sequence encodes CASSLRGGVYTF.

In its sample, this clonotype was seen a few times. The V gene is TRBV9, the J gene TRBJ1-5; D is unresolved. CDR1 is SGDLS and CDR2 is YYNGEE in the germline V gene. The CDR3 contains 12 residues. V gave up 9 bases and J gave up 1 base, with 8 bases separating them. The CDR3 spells CATSVSNQPQHF. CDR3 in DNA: TGTGCCACCTCGGTGAGCAATCAGCCCCAGCATTTT.

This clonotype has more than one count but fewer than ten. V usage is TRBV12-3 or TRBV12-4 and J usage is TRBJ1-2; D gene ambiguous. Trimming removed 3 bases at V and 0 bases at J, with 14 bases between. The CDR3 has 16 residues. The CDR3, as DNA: TGTGCCAGCAGTTTCGACCCACGGGTTACTAACTATGGCTACACCTTC. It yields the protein CASSFDPRVTNYGYTF.

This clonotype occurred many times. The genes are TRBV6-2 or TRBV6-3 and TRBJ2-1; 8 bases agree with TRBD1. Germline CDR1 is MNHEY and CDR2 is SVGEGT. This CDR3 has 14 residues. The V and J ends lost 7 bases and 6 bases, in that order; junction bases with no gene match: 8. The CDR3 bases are TGTGCCAGCATCCCAGGGGGCCTTTCCAATGAGCAGTTCTTC. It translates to CASIPGGLSNEQFF.

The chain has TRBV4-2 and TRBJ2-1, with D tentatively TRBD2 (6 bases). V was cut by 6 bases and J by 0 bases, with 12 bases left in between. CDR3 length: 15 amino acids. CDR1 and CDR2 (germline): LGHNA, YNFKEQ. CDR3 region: CASRALASSYNEQFF. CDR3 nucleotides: TGTGCCAGCAGGGCCCTAGCGAGCTCCTACAATGAGCAGTTCTTC.

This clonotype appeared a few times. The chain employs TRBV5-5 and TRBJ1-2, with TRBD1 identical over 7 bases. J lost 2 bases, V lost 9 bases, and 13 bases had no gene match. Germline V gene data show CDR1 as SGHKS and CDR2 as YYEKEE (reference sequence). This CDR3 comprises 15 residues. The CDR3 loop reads CATHGGGTANYGYTF. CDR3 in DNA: TGTGCCACCCACGGGGGGGGGACAGCGAACTATGGCTACACCTTC.